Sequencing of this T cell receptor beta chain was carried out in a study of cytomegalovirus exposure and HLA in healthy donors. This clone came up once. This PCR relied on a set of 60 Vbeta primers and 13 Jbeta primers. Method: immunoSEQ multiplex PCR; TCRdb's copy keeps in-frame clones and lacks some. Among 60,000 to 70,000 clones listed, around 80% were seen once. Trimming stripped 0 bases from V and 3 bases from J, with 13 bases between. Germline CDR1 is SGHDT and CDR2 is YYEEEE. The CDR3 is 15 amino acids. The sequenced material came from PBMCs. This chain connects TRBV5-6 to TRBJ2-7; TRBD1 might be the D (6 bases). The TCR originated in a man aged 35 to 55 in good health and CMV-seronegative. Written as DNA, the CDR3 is TGTGCCAGCAGCTTGGGGGGACACAGCTACTACGAGCAGTACTTC. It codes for CASSLGGHSYYEQYF.